This entry lists 18 T cell receptor beta chains sequenced from one sample in a study of cytomegalovirus exposure and HLA in healthy donors. Clones were sequenced by immunoSEQ multiplex PCR, and TCRdb holds only the in-frame ones, with some missing. The profile covers around 140,000 clones, with roughly 89% appearing a single time and 1% to 1.5% taken by the ten largest. The sequenced material came from PBMCs. All receptors come from a woman aged 18-35 years in good health and CMV-seronegative.

The chain combines TRBV7-2 with TRBJ1-1; weak D call: TRBD1 (5 bases). Trimming removed 4 bases from V and 0 bases from J, with 15 bases in between. CDR1 is SGHTA, CDR2 FQGNSA, per germline. The CDR3 totals 16 residues. This CDR3 reads CASSSRTSRLNTEAFF. The DNA for the CDR3 is TGTGCCAGCAGCTCCCGGACATCCCGTCTGAACACTGAAGCTTTCTTT.

The rearrangement links TRBV4-1 to TRBJ1-5; a possible D gene is TRBD1 (6 bases). Trimming shortened V by 0 bases and J by 5 bases, and 11 bases separated the two germline ends. This CDR3 is built from 15 residues. From germline, CDR1 is MGHRA and CDR2 YSYEKL. The CDR3 loop is CASSQEGAPDQPQHF. In DNA, the CDR3 is TGCGCCAGCAGCCAAGAGGGGGCCCCAGATCAGCCCCAGCATTTT.

This chain uses TRBV5-6 with TRBJ2-7, with a possible D match to TRBD2 (5 bases). Trimming took 4 bases from V and 0 from J, leaving 17 bases between them. Germline V lookup: CDR1 SGHDT, CDR2 YYEEEE. The CDR3 runs 16 residues. CDR3 nucleotide sequence: TGTGCCAGCAGCCCGGGCTTCGGAGGCTCCTCCTACGAGCAGTACTTC. Its protein product is CASSPGFGGSSYEQYF. Drawing the rest from reference TRBV5-6 and TRBJ2-7, the complete variable domain is DAGVTQSPTHLIKTRGQQVTLRCSPKSGHDTVSWYQQALGQGPQFIFQYYEEEERQRGNFPDRFSGHQFPNYSSELNVNALLLGDSALYLCASSPGFGGSSYEQYFGPGTRLTVT.

CDR3 bases: TGTGCCAGCAGCTTGGGGGGTTCACCCCTCCACTTT. Translated: CASSLGGSPLHF. The chain has TRBV7-9 and TRBJ1-6; possibly TRBD1 for D (5 bases). The CDR3 runs to 12 residues. Per the germline V gene, CDR1 is SEHNR and CDR2 is FQNEAQ (reference sequence). V lost 3 bases, J lost 9 bases, and 6 bases lay in between.

V is TRBV4-1 and J is TRBJ2-7, with 11 bases matching TRBD1. In germline, CDR1 is MGHRA, CDR2 YSYEKL. The CDR3 spans 16 residues. V was clipped by 4 bases and J by 3 bases; unmatched bases: 8. The CDR3 region is CASSPQDRGLFYEQYF. The CDR3 nucleotides are TGCGCCAGCAGCCCGCAGGACAGGGGGCTATTCTACGAGCAGTACTTC.

This clone appeared once. V is TRBV5-1 and J is TRBJ1-1; D gene uncertain. Germline-derived CDR1 and CDR2 are SGHRS and YFSETQ. This CDR3 has 12 residues. V was shortened by 0 bases and J by 7 bases, with 7 bases between the two germline ends. For the CDR3, the DNA is TGCGCCAGCAGCTTGGACAGAAATGAAGCTTTCTTT. Protein: CASSLDRNEAFF.

The V gene is TRBV9, the J gene TRBJ2-3, with 9 bases lining up with TRBD1. This CDR3 is 15 amino acids long. Germline V gives CDR1 SGDLS, CDR2 YYNGEE. After removal of 5 bases from V and 2 bases from J, the junction contained 6 bases not matched to a gene. The CDR3 DNA reads as TGTGCCAGCAGTCCGGGACAGGGATACACAGATACGCAGTATTTT. Translated: CASSPGQGYTDTQYF.

V usage is TRBV27 and J usage is TRBJ2-3, with D perhaps TRBD2 (5 bases). This CDR3 spans 17 amino acids. Germline-derived CDR1 and CDR2 are MNHEY and SMNVEV (reference sequence). V was clipped by 7 bases and J by 0 bases, with 20 bases between them. The CDR3 sequence: CASTPWRSVSSTDTQYF. For the CDR3, the DNA is TGTGCCAGCACCCCATGGAGGAGCGTTTCTAGCACAGATACGCAGTATTTT.

The chain has TRBV11-2 and TRBJ1-2; D unresolved. Between the trimmed V and J ends, which lost 1 base and 4 bases, there was a span of 10 bases. CDR1 and CDR2 from the germline V gene are SGHAT and FQNNGV. CDR3 length: 14 amino acids. The CDR3: CASSLGLGPYGYTF. The CDR3 DNA sequence: TGTGCCAGCAGCTTAGGCCTAGGCCCCTATGGCTACACCTTC.

This rearrangement joins TRBV6-6 to TRBJ2-5; D might be TRBD2 (6 bases). Germline-derived CDR1 and CDR2 are MNHNY and SVGAGI (reference sequence). V was trimmed by 0 bases and J by 5 bases, leaving 10 bases between them. CDR3 length: 14 residues. The DNA of the CDR3 is TGTGCCAGCAGTTACTCGTCGGGGGTTGAGACCCAGTACTTC. It encodes CASSYSSGVETQYF.

This chain joins TRBV6-1 and TRBJ2-7, with a weak D call TRBD1 (6 bases). From germline, CDR1 is MNHNS and CDR2 SASEGT. With 2 bases removed from V and 2 bases from J, the gap between germline ends came to 16 bases. This CDR3 spans 16 amino acids. CDR3 DNA sequence: TGTGCCAGCAGTGAAATAACCGGGACATACACCTACGAGCAGTACTTC. Its protein product is CASSEITGTYTYEQYF.

The chain couples TRBV11-2 to TRBJ1-1; tentatively, D is TRBD1 (6 bases). V was cut by 5 bases and J by 2 bases, with 18 bases left in between. Germline V lookup: CDR1 SGHAT, CDR2 FQNNGV. This CDR3 has 16 residues. The CDR3 region has the DNA TGTGCCAGCAGCCGAACCTCCGGACAGTTAAACACTGAAGCTTTCTTT. Its protein product is CASSRTSGQLNTEAFF. Variable domain in full (rest from reference TRBV11-2 and TRBJ1-1): EAGVAQSPRYKIIEKRQSVAFWCNPISGHATLYWYQQILGQGPKLLIQFQNNGVVDDSQLPKDRFSAERLKGVDSTLKIQPAKLEDSAVYLCASSRTSGQLNTEAFFGQGTRLTVV.

Only one count was recorded for this clone. V usage is TRBV9 and J usage is TRBJ2-1; a possible D gene is TRBD2 (5 bases). The V and J ends lost 3 bases and 9 bases respectively, with 25 bases between them. The CDR3 extends over 17 amino acids. The germline V gene has CDR1 SGDLS and CDR2 YYNGEE. The CDR3 DNA sequence: TGTGCCAGCAGCGCCTACCCCGCGGGCGCCCGGCCCAGTGAGCAGTTCTTC. This codes for CASSAYPAGARPSEQFF. Together with reference TRBV9 and TRBJ2-1, the CDR3 gives the full variable domain: DSGVTQTPKHLITATGQRVTLRCSPRSGDLSVYWYQQSLDQGLQFLIQYYNGEERAKGNILERFSAQQFPDLHSELNLSSLELGDSALYFCASSAYPAGARPSEQFFGPGTRLTVL.

This clone has a handful of counts. The chain uses TRBV14 and TRBJ1-1, with 10 bases lining up with TRBD1. V was pared by 2 bases and J by 10 bases, with 13 bases of the junction left unmatched. Germline V gives CDR1 SGHDN, CDR2 FVKESK. This CDR3 region has 16 residues. In DNA form, the CDR3 reads TGTGCCAGCAGCCAACGCTGGTCGGGGGACAGGGGTGTAGCTTTCTTT. Translating it yields CASSQRWSGDRGVAFF.

The CDR3 DNA is TGTGCCAGCAGCCCCGAAGAGGGCCCCGGGGAGCTGTTTTTT. Protein product: CASSPEEGPGELFF. The J gene is TRBJ2-2, the V gene TRBV6-1; possible D gene TRBD2, 5 bases. CDR1 and CDR2 (germline): MNHNS, SASEGT. V was trimmed by 6 bases and J by 6 bases, leaving 14 bases between them. The CDR3 is 14 residues long.

The chain recombines TRBV5-1 with TRBJ2-3; D perhaps matches TRBD1 (5 bases). The V and J ends lost 0 bases and 0 bases respectively, with 11 bases between them. The germline CDR1 and CDR2 sequences are SGHRS and YFSETQ. The CDR3 has 16 amino acids. Here the CDR3 DNA reads TGCGCCAGCAGCTTGGTCCCCCAGGGTAGCACAGATACGCAGTATTTT. Amino acids: CASSLVPQGSTDTQYF.

The chain is built from TRBV5-8 and TRBJ2-1; a weak D match, TRBD2 (6 bases). The CDR3 sequence is 20 residues long. With 4 bases removed from V and 0 bases from J, the gap between germline ends came to 26 bases. Germline assignment: CDR1 SGHTS and CDR2 YDEGEE. CDR3 sequence: CASSPTPTGGAASSYNEQFF. The CDR3 DNA is TGTGCCAGCAGCCCAACCCCCACGGGCGGGGCGGCCAGCTCCTACAATGAGCAGTTCTTC.

The rearrangement links TRBV6-5 to TRBJ2-7; D unresolved. The CDR3 extends over 13 amino acids. V lost 10 bases, J lost 1 base, and 14 bases lay in between. CDR1 MNHEY and CDR2 SVGAGI come from the germline V gene. The CDR3 reads CATQLTVSYEQYF. CDR3 nucleotides: TGTGCCACCCAACTCACAGTTTCCTACGAGCAGTACTTC.